These 10 T cell receptor beta chains were all obtained from the same sample, sequenced in a study of CD4 T cell repertoires and nickel. Each CDR3 protein is one row after TCRdb ran MiXCR on the RT-PCR reads. The sample has under 500 distinct CDR3 sequences, over 25% seen once. Material for sequencing was CD4+ T cells from blood, not recorded whether cultured. Receptors were obtained from a human donor in a nickel allergy study, with or without nickel allergy (not recorded which). It is not recorded whether this sample comes from one donor or several.

The rearrangement links TRBV11-2 to TRBJ2-3, with D tentatively TRBD2 (6 bases). The CDR3 sequence is 15 residues long. Trimming left V 5 bases short and J 2 bases short, with 14 bases between. CDR1 SGHAT and CDR2 FQNNGV come from the germline V gene. The CDR3 region is CASSHLAGPTDTQYF. CDR3 DNA sequence: TGTGCCAGCAGCCACTTGGCGGGGCCCACAGATACGCAGTATTTT.

This clonotype was found a few times. CDR3 protein: CASMGRAFGYTF. CDR3 bases: TGTGCCAGCATGGGCAGGGCTTTTGGCTACACCTTC. V usage is TRBV6-5 and J usage is TRBJ1-2; D may be TRBD1 (5 bases). This CDR3 comprises 12 residues. Trimming removed 7 bases at V and 7 bases at J, with 13 bases between. The germline V gene has CDR1 MNHEY and CDR2 SVGAGI.

This clonotype was found a few times. The chain uses TRBV25-1 and TRBJ2-1, with TRBD1 matching over 8 bases. The CDR3 has 13 amino acids. The J segment lost 3 bases and the V segment lost 7 bases, leaving 2 bases of the junction unmatched. Germline loops: CDR1 MGHDK, CDR2 SYGVNS. The CDR3 reads CASTGQGYNEQFF. The CDR3 DNA reads TGTGCCAGCACCGGACAGGGCTACAATGAGCAGTTCTTC.

This clonotype was seen only a few times. The DNA for the CDR3 is TGTGCCAGCAGCCCCCGGGGGACTGGCCATGTTCCTGAGCAGTTCTTC. It specifies CASSPRGTGHVPEQFF. J is TRBJ2-1 and V is TRBV9; maybe TRBD2 (6 bases). Germline V gene data show CDR1 as SGDLS and CDR2 as YYNGEE. CDR3 size: 16 residues. The V end lost 4 bases, the J end lost 9 bases, and 23 bases lay between the germline ends.

The rearrangement uses TRBV10-3 and TRBJ1-2; no clear D gene. Per germline, CDR1 ENHRY and CDR2 SYGVKD. The CDR3 loop spans 13 amino acids. With 3 bases removed from V and 4 bases from J, the gap between germline ends came to 9 bases. The DNA for the CDR3 is TGTGCCATCAGTGATACGCCCGGCTATGGCTACACCTTC. Translated: CAISDTPGYGYTF.

The chain recombines TRBV12-3 or TRBV12-4 with TRBJ2-1; the D is unclear. The CDR3 is 12 amino acids. V was pared by 3 bases and J by 10 bases, with 10 bases between. The CDR3 is CASSFPIEEQFF. The CDR3 DNA reads TGTGCCAGCAGTTTCCCGATCGAGGAGCAGTTCTTC.

The chain recombines TRBV19 with TRBJ2-3; D is unclear. This CDR3 has 15 residues. V lost 4 bases, J lost 2 bases, and 13 bases lay in between. The germline gives CDR1 LNHDA, CDR2 SQIVND (reference sequence). DNA of the CDR3: TGTGCCAGTAGTAGAGGACGAGCTCCCACAGATACGCAGTATTTT. Translating gives CASSRGRAPTDTQYF.

V gene TRBV28 combines with J gene TRBJ1-2; D not certain. The CDR3 extends over 13 amino acids. Trimming cost V 10 bases and J 8 bases, with 20 bases left between them. Germline CDR1 is MDHEN and CDR2 is SYDVKM. CDR3 sequence (DNA): TGTGCCACTGGAGGGATACCTGGCCGGGGCTACACCTTC. It is translated as CATGGIPGRGYTF.

This clonotype showed up just a few times. The chain employs TRBV4-2 and TRBJ2-3; a possible D gene is TRBD1 (6 bases). Germline V lookup: CDR1 LGHNA, CDR2 YNFKEQ. CDR3 size: 14 residues. V lost 4 bases and J lost 2, with 10 bases in between. The CDR3 DNA sequence: TGTGCCAGCAGCCTGGGACACCACACAGATACGCAGTATTTT. Translating gives CASSLGHHTDTQYF.

The chain couples TRBV6-5 to TRBJ1-5; 11 nucleotides match TRBD1. CDR1 and CDR2 from the germline V gene are MNHEY and SVGAGI. J gave up 6 bases and V 5 bases, and 6 bases lay outside the gene matches. The CDR3 has 15 amino acids. CDR3 amino acids: CASSPRTGGGQPQHF. Here the CDR3 DNA reads TGTGCCAGCAGTCCTAGGACAGGGGGCGGTCAGCCCCAGCATTTT.